These 22 T cell receptor beta chains share one sample of origin, sequenced in a study of blood T cell repertoires in COVID-19. Produced via immunoSEQ multiplex PCR; TCRdb's table is partial and in-frame only. The repertoire consists of under 55,000 clones, with about 90% occurring once and the leading ten covering 2% to 2.5%. Sample: peripheral blood. These receptors were obtained from a woman of 80 years or more with COVID-19, enrolled during active disease.

J is TRBJ2-5 and V is TRBV5-1; possibly TRBD1 for D (6 bases). The CDR3 sequence is 16 residues long. Germline V gene sequence: CDR1 SGHRS, CDR2 YFSETQ. The V end was cut by 1 base, the J end by 1 base, with 14 bases between. CDR3: CASSLPRGGVQETQYF. CDR3 DNA sequence: TGCGCCAGCAGCTTGCCCAGAGGGGGAGTCCAAGAGACCCAGTACTTC.

The CDR3 sequence is CVSLRNTGEKLFF. The CDR3 DNA is TGTGTCAGTCTGCGGAACACTGGGGAAAAACTGTTTTTT. The V and J genes are TRBV25-1 and TRBJ1-4; D is ambiguous. CDR1 and CDR2 (germline): MGHDK, SYGVNS. The CDR3 spans 13 residues.

V usage is TRBV7-8 and J usage is TRBJ1-3; 7 bases line up with TRBD1. Germline V gene lookup returns CDR1 SGHVS and CDR2 FQNEAQ. J gave up 0 bases and V 4 bases, and 6 bases lay outside the gene matches. This CDR3 comprises 16 residues. The CDR3 nucleotides are TGTGCCAGCAGCTATAAGACAGGGATCTCTGGAAACACCATATATTTT. This sequence encodes CASSYKTGISGNTIYF.

CDR3 nucleotide sequence: TGTGCCAGCTCCGACAGGAACACTGAAGCTTTCTTT. Its translation is CASSDRNTEAFF. The rearrangement uses TRBV18 and TRBJ1-1, with D possibly matching TRBD1 (5 bases). Germline lookup yields CDR1 KGHSH and CDR2 LQKENI. Trimming shortened V by 6 bases and J by 1 base, and 6 bases separated the two germline ends. This CDR3 is 12 amino acids long. The variable domain in full, completed from reference TRBV18 and TRBJ1-1, reads NAGVMQNPRHLVRRRGQEARLRCSPMKGHSHVYWYRQLPEEGLKFMVYLQKENIIDESGMPKERFSAEFPKEGPSILRIQQVVRGDSAAYFCASSDRNTEAFFGQGTRLTVV.

The V and J genes are TRBV7-9 and TRBJ1-1, with no clear D. The CDR3 is made up of 12 amino acids. Trimming left V 4 bases short and J 9 bases short, with 12 bases between. CDR1 and CDR2 (germline): SEHNR, FQNEAQ (reference sequence). DNA for the CDR3: TGTGCCAGCAGCTCCACGAACACAAAAGCTTTCTTT. Its translation: CASSSTNTKAFF.

The rearrangement joins TRBV19 to TRBJ2-5; TRBD2 matches 7 bases. Germline CDR1 LNHDA, CDR2 SQIVND (reference sequence). CDR3 size: 14 residues. V dropped 5 bases and J dropped 5; count of bases not matched to a gene: 8. CDR3 amino acids: CASSRTSGGETQYF. Here the CDR3 DNA reads TGTGCCAGTAGTCGGACTAGTGGTGGTGAGACCCAGTACTTC.

The chain's CDR3 is CASSDGTGDTAQHF. The DNA for the CDR3 is TGTGCCAGCAGCGACGGGACAGGGGACACGGCCCAGCATTTT. The gene calls are TRBV9 and TRBJ1-5; 10 positions match TRBD1. Per germline, CDR1 SGDLS and CDR2 YYNGEE. V was clipped by 3 bases and J by 11 bases; unmatched bases: 8. This CDR3 region has 14 residues.

This rearrangement joins TRBV29-1 to TRBJ1-2; D is perhaps TRBD1 (5 bases). The CDR3 spans 15 residues. Deletions cut 0 bases from V and 4 bases from J, with 15 bases between. Germline V gene data show CDR1 as SQVTM and CDR2 as ANQGSEA. CDR3 in DNA: TGCAGCGTTGAAGATCGTCGCGGACAAGGCTATGGCTACACCTTC. As protein: CSVEDRRGQGYGYTF. Full variable domain (rest looked up from reference TRBV29-1 and TRBJ1-2): SAVISQKPSRDICQRGTSLTIQCQVDSQVTMMFWYRQQPGQSLTLIATANQGSEATYESGFVIDKFPISRPNLTFSTLTVSNMSPEDSSIYLCSVEDRRGQGYGYTFGSGTRLTVV.

The rearrangement joins TRBV2 to TRBJ2-7, with D maybe TRBD1 (6 bases). With 6 bases removed from V and 3 bases from J, the gap between germline ends came to 9 bases. Germline-derived CDR1 and CDR2 are SNHLY and FYNNEI. The CDR3 totals 12 residues. DNA for the CDR3: TGTGCCAGCAGGGGACAACTCTACGAGCAGTACTTC. Amino acid sequence: CASRGQLYEQYF. Full variable domain (rest looked up from reference TRBV2 and TRBJ2-7): EPEVTQTPSHQVTQMGQEVILRCVPISNHLYFYWYRQILGQKVEFLVSFYNNEISEKSEIFDDQFSVERPDGSNFTLKIRSTKLEDSAMYFCASRGQLYEQYFGPGTRLTVT.

This chain joins TRBV18 and TRBJ1-2, with TRBD1 as a possible D gene (6 bases). The CDR3 spans 13 residues. The V and J ends lost 3 bases and 8 bases respectively, with 13 bases between them. CDR1 and CDR2 (germline): KGHSH, LQKENI. The CDR3 DNA sequence: TGTGCCAGCTCACCCGACAGGAACATGGGCTACACCTTC. Amino acids: CASSPDRNMGYTF.

This rearrangement joins TRBV6-1 to TRBJ2-7, with 7 nucleotides matching TRBD2. The CDR3 consists of 15 residues. J was trimmed by 3 bases and V by 1 base; bases with no gene match: 6. Per germline, CDR1 MNHNS and CDR2 SASEGT. This chain's CDR3 is CASSEGSGGFYEQYF. As DNA, the CDR3 is TGTGCCAGCAGTGAAGGGTCGGGGGGATTCTACGAGCAGTACTTC.

The chain has TRBV19 and TRBJ2-1, with 12 bases lining up with TRBD2. The trim removed 5 bases at V and 5 bases at J, leaving 7 bases unmatched. CDR1 and CDR2 (germline): LNHDA, SQIVND (reference sequence). The CDR3 is made up of 16 amino acids. CDR3 loop: CASSSFGLAGNNEQFF. CDR3 DNA: TGTGCCAGTAGTTCCTTCGGACTAGCGGGGAACAATGAGCAGTTCTTC. Based on the CDR3 plus reference TRBV19 and TRBJ2-1, the full variable domain is DGGITQSPKYLFRKEGQNVTLSCEQNLNHDAMYWYRQDPGQGLRLIYYSQIVNDFQKGDIAEGYSVSREKKESFPLTVTSAQKNPTAFYLCASSSFGLAGNNEQFFGPGTRLTVL.

V and J are TRBV2 and TRBJ1-1; 9 nucleotides agree with TRBD1. The J segment lost 1 base and the V segment lost 6 bases, leaving 6 bases of the junction unmatched. CDR3 length: 15 residues. Germline V gene sequence: CDR1 SNHLY, CDR2 FYNNEI. The CDR3 region has the DNA TGTGCCAGCAGGGACCCGGGACAGGGGAACACTGAAGCTTTCTTT. As protein: CASRDPGQGNTEAFF.

This chain links TRBV7-2 with TRBJ1-3; possibly TRBD1 for D (5 bases). Germline loops: CDR1 SGHTA, CDR2 FQGNSA. Trimming left V 4 bases short and J 0 bases short, with 10 bases between. The CDR3 length is 15 residues. The CDR3 sequence is CASSSYTGSGNTIYF. As DNA, the CDR3 is TGTGCCAGCAGCTCTTACACAGGCTCTGGAAACACCATATATTTT.

The DNA of the CDR3 is TGTGCCAGCTCACCTCGGACAGGGGGCGACGAAAAACTGTTTTTT. Amino acids: CASSPRTGGDEKLFF. The rearrangement joins TRBV18 to TRBJ1-4, with 11 bases identical to TRBD1. CDR1 KGHSH and CDR2 LQKENI come from the germline V gene. The CDR3 spans 15 residues. J gave up 8 bases and V 3 bases, and 5 bases lay outside the gene matches.

This clone appeared once. The chain uses TRBV5-1 and TRBJ2-4, with 12 bases fitting TRBD2. Germline-derived CDR1 and CDR2 are SGHRS and YFSETQ. CDR3 size: 16 residues. V gave up 3 bases and J gave up 10 bases; unmatched junction bases: 11. The CDR3 DNA follows: TGCGCCAGCAGCTCCACTAGCGGGAGGAACCGAGGGATTCAGTACTTC. It encodes CASSSTSGRNRGIQYF.

The chain uses TRBV9 and TRBJ2-2, with no clear D. The germline V gene has CDR1 SGDLS and CDR2 YYNGEE. The CDR3 is made up of 15 amino acids. Trimming removed 2 bases from V and 4 bases from J, with 12 bases in between. The CDR3 DNA reads TGTGCCAGCAGCGTCGGAGTGGGTGCCACCGGGGAGCTGTTTTTT. Translating gives CASSVGVGATGELFF.

In this sample, this clone turned up once. This chain connects TRBV4-1 to TRBJ1-2, with 7 bases that match TRBD1. The CDR3 loop spans 15 amino acids. V shed 1 base and J 0 bases; nucleotides not matched to a gene: 2. The germline V gene encodes CDR1 MGHRA and CDR2 YSYEKL. DNA of the CDR3: TGCGCCAGCAGCCAAGTAGGACAGGCTAACTATGGCTACACCTTC. Amino acids: CASSQVGQANYGYTF.

This clone was detected only once. The genes are TRBV18 and TRBJ2-7, with 7 positions matching TRBD1. Looked up from germline, CDR1 is KGHSH and CDR2 is LQKENI. The CDR3 totals 14 residues. Trimming removed 1 base from V and 7 bases from J; junction bases left unmatched: 7. CDR3 in DNA: TGTGCCAGCTCACCACAGACAGGGATAGGAGAGCAGTACTTC. Translated, it gives CASSPQTGIGEQYF. Variable domain in full (rest from reference TRBV18 and TRBJ2-7): NAGVMQNPRHLVRRRGQEARLRCSPMKGHSHVYWYRQLPEEGLKFMVYLQKENIIDESGMPKERFSAEFPKEGPSILRIQQVVRGDSAAYFCASSPQTGIGEQYFGPGTRLTVT.

The chain has TRBV2 and TRBJ2-3, with 8 bases lining up with TRBD2. Germline V gene data show CDR1 as SNHLY and CDR2 as FYNNEI. J lost 0 bases, V lost 4 bases, and 9 bases had no gene match. CDR3 size: 17 residues. DNA for the CDR3: TGTGCCAGCAGTGGGTGGGGGACTAGTGGAAGCACAGATACGCAGTATTTT. It specifies CASSGWGTSGSTDTQYF.

The chain carries TRBV7-2 and TRBJ1-6; D remains unclear. The V gene's germline CDR1 is SGHTA and CDR2 FQGNSA. This CDR3 contains 14 residues. V was shortened by 2 bases and J by 7 bases, with 9 bases between the two germline ends. The chain's CDR3 is CASSLLVRNSPLHF. DNA for the CDR3: TGTGCCAGCAGCTTATTGGTCAGAAATTCACCCCTCCACTTT.

V gene TRBV24-1 combines with J gene TRBJ2-2, with 10 bases fitting TRBD1. Trimming at V came to 9 bases and at J to 5 bases, leaving 5 bases not matched to a gene. Germline CDR1 KGHDR, CDR2 SFDVKD. CDR3 length equals 14 residues. CDR3 coding DNA: TGTGCCACCGCCGGACAGGGGGGGACCGGGGAGCTGTTTTTT. This codes for CATAGQGGTGELFF.